The 31 T cell receptor beta chains given below trace back to one sample, sequenced in a study of blood T cells in healthy people across ages. Next came a second PCR, run for about 7 to 11 cycles, which used a sample-barcoded 5' primer along with a J-beta primer mix. A single record per CDR3 protein comes from TCRdb applying MiXCR to the 5' RACE reads. The sample has about 840,000 distinct CDR3 sequences, roughly 28% seen once. The same specimen was also included in a second study, on T cells of mothers and their children.

The sequenced material came from blood. Source of these receptors: a woman aged 35 to 49 in good health.

Turning to this clonotype: This may arise from a read error, as a much more abundant clone is one base away. The V call is TRBV24-1, the J call TRBJ2-1; D remains unclear. The length of the CDR3 is 16 residues. In germline, CDR1 is KGHDR, CDR2 SFDVKD. This CDR3 is CAASDPSPISYNEQFF. CDR3 coding DNA: TGTGCCGCCAGTGACCCTTCCCCCATCTCCTACAATGAGCAGTTCTTC.

This clonotype occurred many times. This chain links TRBV6-6 with TRBJ2-1; 11 positions match TRBD2. Germline lookup yields CDR1 MNHNY and CDR2 SVGAGI (reference sequence). Unmatched junction bases numbered 8, after V lost 4 bases and J lost 9 bases. The CDR3 is 15 residues long. The CDR3 DNA sequence: TGTGCCAGCAGTTCACTAGCGGGGGCCGGGGGTGAGCAGTTCTTC. Encoded protein: CASSSLAGAGGEQFF.

This clonotype came up a few times. This sequence joins TRBV28 and TRBJ1-1; no firm D call. The CDR3 has 12 residues. Trimming removed 10 bases from V and 0 bases from J, with 9 bases in between. Germline CDR1 and CDR2: MDHEN and SYDVKM. The CDR3 DNA follows: TGTGCCACCTTGACAATGAACACTGAAGCTTTCTTT. As protein: CATLTMNTEAFF.

This clonotype was seen only a few times. The chain couples TRBV15 to TRBJ2-7; D is unclear. V was pared by 10 bases and J by 3 bases, with 16 bases between. Germline values: CDR1 LNHNV, CDR2 YYDKDF (reference sequence). This CDR3 is built from 13 residues. The CDR3: CAISDSKNYEQYF. CDR3 in DNA: TGTGCCATCTCAGACTCCAAAAACTACGAGCAGTACTTC.

The chain recombines TRBV11-2 with TRBJ2-3; D not resolved. CDR1 is SGHAT and CDR2 is FQNNGV in the germline V gene. Trimming took 3 bases from V and 5 from J, leaving 15 bases between them. The CDR3 is 15 amino acids. CDR3: CASSFYPERQDTQYF. The CDR3 DNA sequence: TGTGCCAGCAGCTTTTACCCCGAACGCCAAGATACGCAGTATTTT.

This clonotype was counted ten times or more. The CDR3 region has the DNA TGTGCCAGCGCTACCCACTGGAACACTGAAGCTTTCTTT. Its protein product is CASATHWNTEAFF. V and J are TRBV27 and TRBJ1-1; D unclear. CDR3 length: 13 amino acids. V lost 8 bases, J lost 1 base, and 11 bases lay in between. Per germline, CDR1 MNHEY and CDR2 SMNVEV (reference sequence).

A word on this clonotype: This could be a read error, since a much larger clone is one nucleotide away. This chain joins TRBV29-1 and TRBJ2-6; 10 nucleotides align to TRBD1. The CDR3 runs 16 residues. Germline assignment: CDR1 SQVTM and CDR2 ANQGSEA. The CDR3 region has the DNA TGCGGCGTATCAGGGACAGGGGCGGCTGGGGCCAACGTCCTGACTTTC. Its translation: CGVSGTGAAGANVLTF.

This clonotype has just a few counts. The chain joins TRBV29-1 to TRBJ1-2; D may be TRBD1 (6 bases). Looked up from germline, CDR1 is SQVTM and CDR2 is ANQGSEA. CDR3 length: 14 residues. The V end lost 1 base, the J end lost 8 bases, and 17 bases lay between the germline ends. CDR3 coding DNA: TGCAGCGTTGAAGCCGCGGGACACCTGGGGGGCTACACCTTC. Translating it yields CSVEAAGHLGGYTF.

This chain joins TRBV7-9 and TRBJ2-7, with D perhaps TRBD1 or TRBD2 (5 bases each). This CDR3 spans 13 amino acids. Germline V gives CDR1 SEHNR, CDR2 FQNEAQ (reference sequence). With 7 bases removed from V and 1 base from J, the gap between germline ends came to 11 bases. Written as DNA, the CDR3 is TGTGCCAGCAATCGGGACGTATCCTACGAGCAGTACTTC. As protein: CASNRDVSYEQYF.

This clonotype appeared many times. V gene TRBV12-3 or TRBV12-4 combines with J gene TRBJ2-3, with TRBD1 matching over 7 bases. With 7 bases clipped from V and 7 bases from J, the junction kept 11 bases outside the gene matches. The CDR3 totals 14 residues. The CDR3 here is CASTDRVLGYTQYF. The CDR3 coding sequence is TGTGCCAGCACCGACAGGGTCTTAGGCTATACGCAGTATTTT.

The genes are TRBV6-6 and TRBJ1-1; D remains ambiguous. V lost 4 bases, J lost 4 bases, and 13 bases lay in between. The CDR3 length is 14 residues. The germline V gene has CDR1 MNHNY and CDR2 SVGAGI (reference sequence). CDR3 bases: TGTGCCAGCAGTTCGCTCGCCCCAGGCACTGAAGCTTTCTTT. It translates to CASSSLAPGTEAFF.

This clonotype was picked up one time. CDR3 residues: CASSIEGLRNQPQHF. In DNA, the CDR3 is TGTGCCAGTAGTATAGAGGGTTTACGCAATCAGCCCCAGCATTTT. This rearrangement joins TRBV19 to TRBJ1-5, with D unclear. The V gene's germline CDR1 is LNHDA and CDR2 SQIVND (reference sequence). This CDR3 comprises 15 residues. Trimming took off 0 bases at V and 2 bases at J, with 8 bases between the two ends. Combining the CDR3 with reference TRBV19 and TRBJ1-5 gives the whole variable domain DGGITQSPKYLFRKEGQNVTLSCEQNLNHDAMYWYRQDPGQGLRLIYYSQIVNDFQKGDIAEGYSVSREKKESFPLTVTSAQKNPTAFYLCASSIEGLRNQPQHFGDGTRLSIL.

This clonotype was counted only a few times. The rearrangement uses TRBV20-1 and TRBJ1-2, with D tentatively TRBD1 (5 bases). There are 15 residues in the CDR3. The V gene lost 4 bases and the J gene lost 2 bases, with 17 bases spanning the gap. Germline V gives CDR1 DFQATT, CDR2 SNEGSKA (reference sequence). In nucleotides, the CDR3 is TGCAGTGCTACGGGAGGGGCAGGTGCAAACTATGGCTACACCTTC. Its protein is CSATGGAGANYGYTF.

The rearrangement uses TRBV7-2 and TRBJ1-5, with 9 bases aligning to TRBD1. Trimming at V came to 1 base and at J to 0 bases, leaving 13 bases not matched to a gene. CDR3 length: 20 residues. The germline gives CDR1 SGHTA, CDR2 FQGNSA. CDR3 sequence: CASSLGWGQGNRRSNQPQHF. In DNA form, the CDR3 reads TGTGCCAGCAGCTTAGGCTGGGGACAGGGCAATCGCCGTAGCAATCAGCCCCAGCATTTT.

V is TRBV11-1 and J is TRBJ2-1, with 9 bases identical to TRBD1. J gave up 5 bases and V 5 bases, and 10 bases lay outside the gene matches. Germline-derived CDR1 and CDR2 are SGHAT and FQDESV (reference sequence). The length of the CDR3 is 16 residues. CDR3 bases: TGTGCCAGCAGCCCCCACAGGGGGCTAGTGGACAATGAGCAGTTCTTC. Its translation is CASSPHRGLVDNEQFF.

The rearrangement links TRBV7-2 to TRBJ1-1; D might be TRBD1 (5 bases). CDR3 length: 14 residues. V lost 0 bases and J lost 5, with 10 bases in between. Per the germline V gene, CDR1 is SGHTA and CDR2 is FQGNSA. CDR3 sequence reads: CASSLAQALTEAFF. The CDR3 DNA is TGTGCCAGCAGCTTAGCACAGGCCCTGACTGAAGCTTTCTTT.

This clonotype was detected ten times or more. The CDR3 bases are TGCAGTGCTAGCGAGGTCAGGGGGACCTATGGCTACACCTTC. Residues: CSASEVRGTYGYTF. This chain connects TRBV20-1 to TRBJ1-2, with 7 bases fitting TRBD1. Trimming at V came to 3 bases and at J to 4 bases, leaving 8 bases not matched to a gene. This CDR3 has 14 amino acids. CDR1 and CDR2 (germline): DFQATT, SNEGSKA (reference sequence).

The chain joins TRBV6-5 to TRBJ2-7, with D maybe TRBD2 (6 bases). Germline V gives CDR1 MNHEY, CDR2 SVGAGI. V shed 7 bases and J shed 0 bases, with 13 bases lying between them. The CDR3 is 14 residues long. The CDR3 sequence: CASMTRYSSYEQYF. The CDR3 nucleotides read TGTGCCAGCATGACTAGGTATAGCTCCTACGAGCAGTACTTC.

This clonotype has at least ten counts. The chain recombines TRBV15 with TRBJ2-1; 11 bases line up with TRBD2. CDR3 size: 18 residues. V lost 1 base, J lost 0 bases, and 5 bases stayed unmatched. Germline CDR1 LNHNV, CDR2 YYDKDF (reference sequence). Here the CDR3 DNA reads TGTGCCACCAGCAGAGTTGGGACTAGCGGAAGCTCCTACAATGAGCAGTTCTTC. This gives the protein CATSRVGTSGSSYNEQFF.

As to this clonotype: At one of its ends the junction is not consistent with the germline gene, which may arise from a read error. The V gene is TRBV4-1, the J gene TRBJ1-2; 9 bases are shared with TRBD1. Germline V CDR1 and CDR2: MGHRA, YSYEKL. CDR3 length: 16 residues. The CDR3 region has the DNA TGCGCCAGCAGCCAATTTGGACAGGGGACCAACTTTGGCTACACCTTC. It is translated as CASSQFGQGTNFGYTF.

For this clonotype: The germline gene is not matched at one end of the junction; a read error may be the cause. V gene TRBV2 combines with J gene TRBJ1-4, with D unclear. This CDR3 is built from 13 residues. Germline V gives CDR1 SNHLY, CDR2 FYNNEI. Written as DNA, the CDR3 is TGTGCCAGCAGGTGGACGGGGAATGAAAACCTGTTTTTT. This gives the protein CASRWTGNENLFF.

The rearrangement joins TRBV6-5 to TRBJ1-1; D might be TRBD1 (6 bases). The CDR3 runs to 13 residues. Per germline, CDR1 MNHEY and CDR2 SVGAGI. With 9 bases removed from V and 0 bases from J, the gap between germline ends came to 11 bases. The CDR3, as DNA: TGTGCCAGTATCGACAGGTTGAACACTGAAGCTTTCTTT. Amino acid sequence: CASIDRLNTEAFF.

This clonotype was seen a few times. The V call is TRBV5-1, the J call TRBJ2-7; 7 positions match TRBD1. The ends lost 3 bases at V and 3 bases at J; junction bases unmatched: 3. CDR1 SGHRS and CDR2 YFSETQ come from the germline V gene. CDR3 length equals 13 residues. The CDR3 DNA sequence: TGCGCCAGCAGCTGGGACAGCCTCTACGAGCAGTACTTC. This translates into CASSWDSLYEQYF.

This chain joins TRBV27 and TRBJ1-2; D gene ambiguous. Germline V gene sequence: CDR1 MNHEY, CDR2 SMNVEV (reference sequence). The CDR3 covers 13 residues. Trimming removed 10 bases at V and 2 bases at J, with 14 bases between. The CDR3 DNA sequence: TGTGCCACCCGGGAGGGTCCCAACTATGGCTACACCTTC. It is translated as CATREGPNYGYTF.

V gene TRBV4-1 combines with J gene TRBJ2-1; 8 bases align to TRBD2. CDR3 length: 15 amino acids. The V segment lost 1 base and the J segment 10 bases; nucleotides outside the gene matches: 9. Looked up from germline, CDR1 is MGHRA and CDR2 is YSYEKL. CDR3 nucleotide sequence: TGCGCCAGCAGCCAAGTCGGGGGGGCGGGGAAGGAGCAGTTCTTC. Encoded protein: CASSQVGGAGKEQFF.

In its sample, this clonotype was seen a few times. The chain links TRBV7-9 to TRBJ2-7; D remains unclear. Trimming took 5 bases from V and 2 from J, leaving 13 bases between them. The germline V gene has CDR1 SEHNR and CDR2 FQNEAQ (reference sequence). The CDR3 contains 14 residues. The CDR3 nucleotides read TGTGCCAGCAGCCGGTTAGTGGGTCCCTACGAGCAGTACTTC. Protein product: CASSRLVGPYEQYF.

The J gene is TRBJ1-3, the V gene TRBV5-1, with unresolved D. CDR3 length equals 16 residues. The germline V gene has CDR1 SGHRS and CDR2 YFSETQ. V gave up 4 bases and J gave up 2 bases, with 16 bases separating them. The CDR3 region is CASSPLPGSAGNTIYF. The CDR3 region has the DNA TGCGCCAGCAGCCCTCTGCCCGGGAGCGCTGGAAACACCATATATTTT.

This clonotype was counted between two and nine times. The DNA for the CDR3 is TGTGCCAGCAGCCAAGATGTGACGGAGGATACGCAGTATTTT. It yields the protein CASSQDVTEDTQYF. The J gene is TRBJ2-3, the V gene TRBV4-2, with unresolved D. The V end lost 0 bases, the J end lost 6 bases, and 10 bases lay between the germline ends. Germline V gene sequence: CDR1 LGHNA, CDR2 YNFKEQ. The CDR3 loop spans 14 amino acids.

In this sample, this clonotype turned up many times. The chain links TRBV25-1 to TRBJ1-2; D is unresolved. V lost 3 bases, J lost 2 bases, and 4 bases lay in between. The CDR3 has 12 residues. Germline CDR1 MGHDK, CDR2 SYGVNS. The CDR3 DNA follows: TGTGCCAGCAGTGACCTAAACTATGGCTACACCTTC. It encodes CASSDLNYGYTF.

In its sample, this clonotype was seen a few times. This rearrangement joins TRBV7-8 to TRBJ1-4; D is unresolved. The CDR3 runs to 16 residues. V was clipped by 5 bases and J by 3 bases, with 16 bases between them. Looked up from germline, CDR1 is SGHVS and CDR2 is FQNEAQ. CDR3 in amino acids: CASSPTVGRANEKLFF. The CDR3 nucleotides are TGTGCCAGCAGCCCTACCGTGGGGAGGGCTAATGAAAAACTGTTTTTT.

The sample holds many counts of this clonotype. The chain carries TRBV10-2 and TRBJ2-1; a possible D gene is TRBD2 (5 bases). Germline lookup yields CDR1 WSHSY and CDR2 SAAADI. This CDR3 is built from 13 residues. The V end was cut by 6 bases, the J end by 8 bases, with 14 bases between. For the CDR3, the DNA is TGCGCCAGCAGAGGACGGACTTCCGATGAGCAGTTCTTC. It is translated as CASRGRTSDEQFF.